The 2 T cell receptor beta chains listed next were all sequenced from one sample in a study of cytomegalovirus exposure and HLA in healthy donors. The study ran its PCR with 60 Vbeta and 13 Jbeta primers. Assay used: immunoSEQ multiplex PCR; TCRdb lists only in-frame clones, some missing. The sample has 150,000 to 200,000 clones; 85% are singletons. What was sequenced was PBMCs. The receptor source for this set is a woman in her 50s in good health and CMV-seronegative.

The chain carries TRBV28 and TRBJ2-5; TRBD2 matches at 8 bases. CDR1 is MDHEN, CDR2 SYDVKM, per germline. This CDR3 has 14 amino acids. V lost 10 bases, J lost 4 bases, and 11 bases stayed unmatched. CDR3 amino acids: CATQAGVIRETQYF. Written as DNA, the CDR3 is TGTGCCACCCAAGCGGGGGTGATAAGAGAGACCCAGTACTTC.

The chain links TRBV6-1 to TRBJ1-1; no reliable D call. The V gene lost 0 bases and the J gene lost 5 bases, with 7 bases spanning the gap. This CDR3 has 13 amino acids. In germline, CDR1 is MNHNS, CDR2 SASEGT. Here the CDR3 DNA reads TGTGCCAGCAGTGAAGCGTCGTTGACTGAAGCTTTCTTT. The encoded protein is CASSEASLTEAFF.